The 9 T cell receptor beta chains listed next were all sequenced from one sample in a study of control samples from healthy donors and cancer patients. Method: immunoSEQ multiplex PCR; TCRdb's copy keeps in-frame clones and lacks some. Here the sample spans about 220,000 clones, 85% to 95% being singletons. Sequencing input: blood. These receptors came from a man over 45 in good health.

The chain links TRBV2 to TRBJ1-5, with 9 positions matching TRBD1. Germline CDR1 reads SNHLY; CDR2 reads FYNNEI. The CDR3 is 18 residues long. The V and J ends lost 0 bases and 7 bases, in that order; junction bases with no gene match: 13. In DNA form, the CDR3 reads TGTGCCAGCAGTGAAGCTCTTTACCCGGACAGGGGAAGCCAGCCCCAGCATTTT. It translates to CASSEALYPDRGSQPQHF. Using reference TRBV2 and TRBJ1-5 for the parts outside the CDR3, the full variable domain is EPEVTQTPSHQVTQMGQEVILRCVPISNHLYFYWYRQILGQKVEFLVSFYNNEISEKSEIFDDQFSVERPDGSNFTLKIRSTKLEDSAMYFCASSEALYPDRGSQPQHFGDGTRLSIL.

The chain couples TRBV9 to TRBJ1-6; 8 bases are a match to TRBD1. Germline V gene sequence: CDR1 SGDLS, CDR2 YYNGEE. The CDR3 runs 16 residues. The ends lost 4 bases at V and 10 bases at J; junction bases unmatched: 13. The DNA of the CDR3 is TGTGCCAGCAGCCCAGGGACAGGTACCCAAACGTCACCCCTCCACTTT. Translating gives CASSPGTGTQTSPLHF.

The count of this clone is one. The chain has TRBV6-2 or TRBV6-3 and TRBJ1-5; 9 bases align to TRBD1. CDR3 size: 17 residues. CDR1 is MNHEY and CDR2 is SVGEGT in the germline V gene. With 4 bases clipped from V and 1 base from J, the junction kept 8 bases outside the gene matches. CDR3 protein: CASSFTGGASSNQPQHF. Here the CDR3 DNA reads TGTGCCAGCAGTTTCACAGGGGGCGCGTCAAGCAATCAGCCCCAGCATTTT.

A remark on this clone: Other nucleotide sequences from this sample produce the same CDR3. The V gene is TRBV5-1, the J gene TRBJ2-3, with 12 bases matching TRBD2. V shed 4 bases, J shed 3 bases, and the junction held 9 bases outside the gene matches. This CDR3 is built from 17 residues. Germline V gene sequence: CDR1 SGHRS, CDR2 YFSETQ. The CDR3 is CASSPPLAGGQTDTQYF. In DNA, the CDR3 is TGCGCCAGCAGCCCGCCTCTAGCGGGGGGGCAGACAGATACGCAGTATTTT.

J is TRBJ1-1 and V is TRBV3-1 (or the pseudogene TRBV3-2); tentatively, D is TRBD1 (5 bases). CDR3 length: 12 amino acids. CDR1 LGHDT and CDR2 YNNKEL come from the germline V gene (reference sequence). Between the trimmed V and J ends, which lost 4 bases and 7 bases, there was a span of 10 bases. The CDR3 is CASSLGGVEAFF. In DNA form, the CDR3 reads TGTGCCAGCAGCCTTGGGGGTGTTGAAGCTTTCTTT.

On this clone: The same CDR3 arises from other DNA sequences in this sample as well. The chain uses TRBV28 and TRBJ1-1, with no clear D. V was shortened by 2 bases and J by 0 bases, with 1 base between the two germline ends. The CDR3 is 12 amino acids. Germline V gene data show CDR1 as MDHEN and CDR2 as SYDVKM. The CDR3 region has the DNA TGTGCCAGCAGTTTACTGAACACTGAAGCTTTCTTT. This codes for CASSLLNTEAFF.

The chain has TRBV9 and TRBJ1-1; TRBD1 matches 7 bases. Germline loops: CDR1 SGDLS, CDR2 YYNGEE. This CDR3 is 13 amino acids long. The V and J ends lost 4 bases and 6 bases, in that order; junction bases with no gene match: 6. The CDR3 spells CASSFFQGAEAFF. DNA for the CDR3: TGTGCCAGCAGCTTTTTCCAGGGGGCTGAAGCTTTCTTT.

The chain uses TRBV6-5 and TRBJ2-1; 9 bases line up with TRBD1. The CDR3 is 16 amino acids. The ends lost 0 bases at V and 4 bases at J; junction bases unmatched: 4. CDR1 and CDR2 from the germline V gene are MNHEY and SVGAGI. DNA of the CDR3: TGTGCCAGCAGTTACTCGACAGGGGGGGCTTACAATGAGCAGTTCTTC. Translating gives CASSYSTGGAYNEQFF.

The V gene is TRBV6-5, the J gene TRBJ1-3; tentative D call: TRBD1 (6 bases). The germline CDR1 and CDR2 sequences are MNHEY and SVGAGI. CDR3 length equals 13 residues. V was cut by 5 bases and J by 8 bases, with 13 bases left in between. DNA of the CDR3: TGTGCCAGCAGTCGCGGGACACGGGACACCATATATTTT. It codes for CASSRGTRDTIYF.